Below, 20 T cell receptor beta chains from the same sample are listed, as sequenced in a study of T cell repertoires in cytomegalovirus infection. TCRdb used MiXCR to reprocess the reads, holding one entry per CDR3 protein. Of around 450,000 distinct CDR3 sequences listed, approximately 31% are singletons. Sample: PBMCs. Every receptor here comes from a human donor in good health (CMV status not recorded). Some clones in this sample may be carry-over from other donors' samples.

This clonotype was picked up many times. The J gene is TRBJ1-2, the V gene TRBV12-3 or TRBV12-4; D call uncertain. There are 11 residues in the CDR3. V gave up 4 bases and J gave up 3 bases, with 3 bases separating them. The chain's CDR3 is CASSSDYGYTF. The DNA for the CDR3 is TGTGCCAGCAGTTCTGACTATGGCTACACCTTC.

This clonotype was observed at least ten times. The chain joins TRBV6-1 to TRBJ1-6; D not certain. CDR3 length: 14 residues. Per the germline V gene, CDR1 is MNHNS and CDR2 is SASEGT. V gave up 8 bases and J gave up 6 bases, with 14 bases separating them. The CDR3 DNA sequence: TGTGCCAGCTTAGTGACACAGTCTAATTCACCCCTCCACTTT. Protein: CASLVTQSNSPLHF.

The chain has TRBV6-5 and TRBJ2-5; maybe TRBD1 (6 bases). Germline assignment: CDR1 MNHEY and CDR2 SVGAGI. The V gene lost 3 bases and the J gene lost 1 base, with 12 bases spanning the gap. The CDR3 consists of 15 residues. The CDR3 nucleotides read TGTGCCAGCAGTTATACAGGGTCAGGCCAAGAGACCCAGTACTTC. Amino acids: CASSYTGSGQETQYF.

Only one count was recorded for this clonotype. This CDR3 fails to terminate in the conserved phenylalanine or tryptophan, so it likely reflects a read error. No DNA is shown, since the ends of the CDR3 on it are uncertain; the CDR3 is the one TCRdb lists. The rearrangement joins TRBV4-3 to TRBJ2-3; the D call TRBD1 from the table was never checked on the DNA. Germline loops: CDR1 LGHNA, CDR2 YSLEER. The CDR3 is made up of 14 amino acids, end residues included. CDR3 sequence: CASSLGGTTDTPYL.

V and J are TRBV4-1 and TRBJ2-7; TRBD1 might be the D (6 bases). Deletions cut 1 base from V and 3 bases from J, with 10 bases between. The CDR3 totals 14 residues. The V gene's germline CDR1 is MGHRA and CDR2 YSYEKL. As DNA, the CDR3 is TGCGCCAGCAGCCAAGTGGAAGGGGGCTACGAGCAGTACTTC. It specifies CASSQVEGGYEQYF.

This chain connects TRBV27 to TRBJ1-1, with D possibly TRBD1 on 5 matching bases. This CDR3 has 12 residues. From germline, CDR1 is MNHEY and CDR2 SMNVEV (reference sequence). V gave up 8 bases and J gave up 6 bases, with 13 bases separating them. This CDR3 reads CASGVRGAEAFF. DNA of the CDR3: TGTGCCAGCGGAGTCCGGGGGGCTGAAGCTTTCTTT.

This clonotype was seen only a few times. V gene TRBV6-5 combines with J gene TRBJ2-1; 8 nucleotides align to TRBD2. CDR1 and CDR2 from the germline V gene are MNHEY and SVGAGI. The CDR3 has 15 residues. After removal of 7 bases from V and 7 bases from J, the junction contained 12 bases not matched to a gene. As DNA, the CDR3 is TGTGCCAGCACACCCGGGGGGGGCCGAAGGAATGAGCAGTTCTTC. The encoded protein is CASTPGGGRRNEQFF.

This clonotype was seen a handful of times. V is TRBV12-3 or TRBV12-4 and J is TRBJ1-5, with TRBD1 matching over 9 bases. After removal of 4 bases from V and 1 base from J, the junction contained 14 bases not matched to a gene. The CDR3 is made up of 19 amino acids. CDR3 protein: CASSSKQGAGGLSNQPQHF. In nucleotides, the CDR3 is TGTGCCAGCAGTTCCAAACAGGGGGCGGGAGGGTTAAGCAATCAGCCCCAGCATTTT.

The V gene is TRBV19, the J gene TRBJ1-1; D not resolved. This CDR3 is 13 amino acids long. Germline V gene sequence: CDR1 LNHDA, CDR2 SQIVND (reference sequence). With 3 bases removed from V and 7 bases from J, the gap between germline ends came to 12 bases. Written as DNA, the CDR3 is TGTGCCAGTAGTATTCGAGGGCGGAATGAAGCTTTCTTT. Translated: CASSIRGRNEAFF.

This clonotype appeared many times. The chain joins TRBV7-2 to TRBJ1-6; D is ambiguous. Trimming shortened V by 1 base and J by 0 bases, and 7 bases separated the two germline ends. This CDR3 has 16 residues. CDR1 and CDR2 from the germline V gene are SGHTA and FQGNSA. CDR3 coding DNA: TGTGCCAGCAGCTTAGGAGAGAGCTCCTATAATTCACCCCTCCACTTT. Translating gives CASSLGESSYNSPLHF.

This clonotype was observed a handful of times. The chain recombines TRBV7-3 with TRBJ2-1; D unresolved. The germline CDR1 and CDR2 sequences are SGHTA and FQGTGA. Deletions cut 3 bases from V and 0 bases from J, with 9 bases between. The CDR3 has 15 residues. CDR3 protein: CASSFARSSYNEQFF. CDR3 DNA sequence: TGTGCCAGCAGCTTTGCCCGTAGCTCCTACAATGAGCAGTTCTTC.

Note on this clonotype: Germline is not matched at one junction end, which may reflect a read error. This chain joins TRBV11-2 and TRBJ2-7; 8 nucleotides line up with TRBD1. Germline CDR1 is SGHAT and CDR2 is FQNNGV. This CDR3 comprises 15 residues. CDR3 in amino acids: CAISDADRGGYEQYF. The CDR3, as DNA: TGTGCCATCAGCGACGCAGACAGGGGAGGCTACGAGCAGTACTTC. Complete variable domain (other parts from reference TRBV11-2 and TRBJ2-7): EAGVAQSPRYKIIEKRQSVAFWCNPISGHATLYWYQQILGQGPKLLIQFQNNGVVDDSQLPKDRFSAERLKGVDSTLKIQPAKLEDSAVYLCAISDADRGGYEQYFGPGTRLTVT.

This clonotype was observed at least ten times. The chain uses TRBV12-3 or TRBV12-4 and TRBJ2-7; no reliable D call. Trimming removed 3 bases from V and 1 base from J, with 7 bases in between. This CDR3 is built from 13 residues. CDR3 DNA sequence: TGTGCCAGCAGTTTTTCAGGTTCCTACGAGCAGTACTTC. It codes for CASSFSGSYEQYF.

V and J are TRBV11-2 and TRBJ1-4; D gene ambiguous. Germline V gene data show CDR1 as SGHAT and CDR2 as FQNNGV. The CDR3 covers 15 residues. The germline V and J ends were trimmed by 6 bases and 6 bases, with 17 bases remaining between them. CDR3 residues: CASRPNSGLHEKLFF. CDR3 DNA: TGTGCCAGCAGGCCGAACTCTGGGCTTCATGAAAAACTGTTTTTT.

This clonotype was picked up many times. The chain employs TRBV7-6 and TRBJ1-1; D not resolved. CDR1 and CDR2 from the germline V gene are SGHVS and FNYEAQ. The V end lost 4 bases, the J end lost 0 bases, and 12 bases lay between the germline ends. The CDR3 is made up of 15 amino acids. CDR3 residues: CASSCHLGMNTEAFF. The CDR3 nucleotides read TGTGCCAGCAGCTGTCACCTCGGCATGAACACTGAAGCTTTCTTT.

This clonotype was detected many times. The chain links TRBV6-5 to TRBJ2-2, with a weak D call TRBD1 (6 bases). CDR1 and CDR2 from the germline V gene are MNHEY and SVGAGI. The V end lost 4 bases, the J end lost 0 bases, and 9 bases lay between the germline ends. The CDR3 length is 15 residues. The CDR3, as DNA: TGTGCCAGCAGTTTCAGGGGCCCGAACACCGGGGAGCTGTTTTTT. As protein: CASSFRGPNTGELFF.

This chain uses TRBV5-4 with TRBJ2-3; 8 nucleotides line up with TRBD2. With 4 bases clipped from V and 0 bases from J, the junction kept 7 bases outside the gene matches. CDR1 is SGHNT, CDR2 YYREEE, per germline (reference sequence). The CDR3 is 16 residues long. The CDR3 DNA reads as TGTGCCAGCAGCCCGGGAGGGAGCGCTAGCACAGATACGCAGTATTTT. This codes for CASSPGGSASTDTQYF. Full variable domain (remainder filled in from reference TRBV5-4 and TRBJ2-3): ETGVTQSPTHLIKTRGQQVTLRCSSQSGHNTVSWYQQALGQGPQFIFQYYREEENGRGNFPPRFSGLQFPNYSSELNVNALELDDSALYLCASSPGGSASTDTQYFGPGTRLTVL.

This clonotype was detected only a few times. The rearrangement links TRBV4-1 to TRBJ1-1, with TRBD1 as a possible D gene (5 bases). Trimming took 0 bases from V and 0 from J, leaving 17 bases between them. Germline CDR1 is MGHRA and CDR2 is YSYEKL. The CDR3 is 18 amino acids. The CDR3 protein is CASSQDSHVGELNTEAFF. The CDR3 DNA reads as TGCGCCAGCAGCCAAGATTCCCATGTAGGGGAGTTGAACACTGAAGCTTTCTTT.

The chain couples TRBV15 to TRBJ2-7; D is perhaps TRBD1 (5 bases). V shed 0 bases and J shed 3 bases, with 9 bases lying between them. CDR1 and CDR2 (germline): LNHNV, YYDKDF (reference sequence). This CDR3 spans 14 amino acids. The CDR3 protein is CATSRDPRDYEQYF. CDR3 DNA: TGTGCCACCAGCAGAGATCCCAGGGACTACGAGCAGTACTTC.

This clonotype was seen ten or more times. The chain carries TRBV6-1 and TRBJ2-7; D is unresolved. Germline loops: CDR1 MNHNS, CDR2 SASEGT. The CDR3 spans 10 residues. Between the trimmed V and J ends, which lost 5 bases and 2 bases, there was a span of 1 base. The CDR3 nucleotides are TGTGCCAGCAGTACCTACGAGCAGTACTTC. This codes for CASSTYEQYF.